The next 30 T cell receptor beta chains were all read from a single sample in a study of shared clonotypes between healthy human individuals. Produced via immunoSEQ multiplex PCR; TCRdb's table is partial and in-frame only. The sample includes around 440,000 clones, around 77% seen only once; the top ten take 12%. Source material: PBMCs. The receptors were gathered from a woman aged 40 to 55 in good health. Some clones in this sample may be carry-over from other donors' samples.

A remark on this clone: Within the sample, other DNA sequences also encode this same CDR3. This chain uses TRBV4-1 with TRBJ2-1, with 10 bases lining up with TRBD2. Germline V gene data show CDR1 as MGHRA and CDR2 as YSYEKL. The ends lost 3 bases at V and 4 bases at J; junction bases unmatched: 3. This CDR3 region has 15 residues. Here the CDR3 reads CASSQRTSGYNEQFF. The CDR3 DNA follows: TGCGCCAGCAGCCAGAGGACTAGCGGTTACAATGAGCAGTTCTTC.

This rearrangement joins TRBV6-1 to TRBJ2-7; possibly TRBD2 for D (5 bases). The CDR3 consists of 14 residues. Trimming removed 5 bases from V and 3 bases from J, with 14 bases in between. Germline lookup yields CDR1 MNHNS and CDR2 SASEGT. The CDR3 coding sequence is TGTGCCAGCAGTCGGTCTGGACGGGACTACGAGCAGTACTTC. It codes for CASSRSGRDYEQYF.

The rearrangement links TRBV19 to TRBJ2-5; D gene ambiguous. V lost 1 base and J lost 2, with 8 bases in between. The germline V gene encodes CDR1 LNHDA and CDR2 SQIVND (reference sequence). The CDR3 is made up of 14 amino acids. DNA of the CDR3: TGTGCCAGTAGTATAGTCACAGATCAAGAGACCCAGTACTTC. It is translated as CASSIVTDQETQYF.

The J gene is TRBJ2-3, the V gene TRBV25-1; D unclear. CDR3 length equals 16 residues. V lost 1 base and J 1 base, leaving 12 bases between the germline ends. The germline CDR1 and CDR2 sequences are MGHDK and SYGVNS. The CDR3 sequence: CASSELVAYGTDTQYF. CDR3 DNA sequence: TGTGCCAGCAGTGAATTGGTGGCTTATGGCACAGATACGCAGTATTTT.

This clone was counted a few times. The chain has TRBV5-8 and TRBJ2-5; D is undetermined. This CDR3 spans 15 amino acids. Looked up from germline, CDR1 is SGHTS and CDR2 is YDEGEE. V was trimmed by 2 bases and J by 1 base, leaving 12 bases between them. CDR3 protein: CASSFPGFPQETQYF. The CDR3 region has the DNA TGTGCCAGCAGCTTCCCAGGCTTCCCCCAAGAGACCCAGTACTTC.

Of note for this clone: With a far larger clone one base away, a read error is the likely cause. The chain recombines TRBV2 with TRBJ2-7; D tentatively fits TRBD1 or TRBD2 (5 bases each). The V gene's germline CDR1 is SNHLY and CDR2 FYNNEI. This CDR3 region has 15 residues. V was shortened by 8 bases and J by 5 bases, with 22 bases between the two germline ends. CDR3 bases: TGTGCCAGCCGCCGAGGGTCACAGGCCCACCACGAGCAGTACTTC. Translated, it gives CASRRGSQAHHEQYF. Combining the CDR3 with reference TRBV2 and TRBJ2-7 gives the whole variable domain EPEVTQTPSHQVTQMGQEVILRCVPISNHLYFYWYRQILGQKVEFLVSFYNNEISEKSEIFDDQFSVERPDGSNFTLKIRSTKLEDSAMYFCASRRGSQAHHEQYFGPGTRLTVT.

This sequence joins TRBV30 and TRBJ1-6, with a tentative D call TRBD1 (5 bases). Trimming left V 1 base short and J 5 bases short, with 18 bases between. Germline lookup yields CDR1 GTSNPN and CDR2 SVGIG (reference sequence). The CDR3 has 17 amino acids. CDR3 residues: CAWSGGSTGRDNSPLHF. CDR3 nucleotides: TGTGCCTGGAGTGGCGGCTCTACGGGACGGGATAATTCACCCCTCCACTTT.

J is TRBJ2-1 and V is TRBV30; D gene uncertain. Between the trimmed V and J ends, which lost 3 bases and 6 bases, there was a span of 15 bases. The CDR3 loop spans 14 amino acids. Germline CDR1 is GTSNPN and CDR2 is SVGIG (reference sequence). DNA for the CDR3: TGTGCCTGGAGACCCGTTGGGGTGCCCAATGAGCAGTTCTTC. Its translation is CAWRPVGVPNEQFF.

The rearrangement joins TRBV18 to TRBJ2-6; 8 positions agree with TRBD1. The CDR3 runs to 15 residues. Germline lookup yields CDR1 KGHSH and CDR2 LQKENI. After removal of 6 bases from V and 4 bases from J, the junction contained 5 bases not matched to a gene. CDR3 DNA: TGTGCCAGCTCTCGCAGGGGGCCCGGGGCCAACGTCCTGACTTTC. Its translation is CASSRRGPGANVLTF.

CDR3 amino acids: CAWNRGTNTGELFF. Written as DNA, the CDR3 is TGTGCCTGGAACAGGGGGACGAACACCGGGGAGCTGTTTTTT. The V and J genes are TRBV30 and TRBJ2-2, with 8 bases that match TRBD1. CDR3 length: 14 residues. Germline lookup yields CDR1 GTSNPN and CDR2 SVGIG (reference sequence). V lost 4 bases to trimming and J lost 0 bases; unmatched junction nucleotides: 1.

To note about this clone: The same CDR3 also results from other DNA sequences found in this sample. The J gene is TRBJ2-7, the V gene TRBV15; 7 bases agree with TRBD2. V gave up 0 bases and J gave up 4 bases; unmatched junction bases: 21. The CDR3 runs to 20 residues. Per germline, CDR1 LNHNV and CDR2 YYDKDF (reference sequence). In DNA, the CDR3 is TGTGCCACCAGCAGAGACAGGGATTGGGGAGCGGGGCCGCATCGGTACGAGCAGTACTTC. Translating it yields CATSRDRDWGAGPHRYEQYF.

The chain recombines TRBV27 with TRBJ1-4; no firm D call. CDR1 is MNHEY, CDR2 SMNVEV, per germline (reference sequence). The V end was cut by 6 bases, the J end by 7 bases, with 18 bases between. This CDR3 comprises 15 residues. The CDR3 is CASSLLVGEGEKLFF. DNA for the CDR3: TGTGCCAGCAGCCTGTTAGTCGGGGAGGGTGAAAAACTGTTTTTT.

V is TRBV6-4 and J is TRBJ2-3; the D is unclear. The CDR3 extends over 14 amino acids. Germline assignment: CDR1 MRHNA and CDR2 SNTAGT. Deletions cut 0 bases from V and 1 base from J, with 5 bases between. The CDR3 sequence: CASSDSPGTDTQYF. DNA of the CDR3: TGTGCCAGCAGTGACTCCCCTGGCACAGATACGCAGTATTTT.

This clone was found once. V gene TRBV6-6 combines with J gene TRBJ2-3; no definite D call. The CDR3 covers 12 residues. Trimming cost V 2 bases and J 6 bases, with 6 bases left between them. Germline V CDR1 and CDR2: MNHNY, SVGAGI (reference sequence). In DNA, the CDR3 is TGTGCCAGCAGTTACGCTAGGGATACGCAGTATTTT. Translation: CASSYARDTQYF.

This sequence joins TRBV28 and TRBJ2-3; D not resolved. CDR3 length equals 16 residues. Germline V CDR1 and CDR2: MDHEN, SYDVKM. V shed 1 base and J shed 1 base, with 12 bases lying between them. The CDR3 loop is CASSLYRFGGTDTQYF. The CDR3 bases are TGTGCCAGCAGTTTATACCGGTTTGGGGGCACAGATACGCAGTATTTT.

Points on this clone: A read error may be the cause here, since a much bigger clone is one base away. The V gene is TRBV5-6, the J gene TRBJ2-5; 9 bases are shared with TRBD2. With V trimmed by 1 base and J by 3 bases, 13 bases remained unmatched. The CDR3 contains 18 residues. Germline assignment: CDR1 SGHDT and CDR2 YYEEEE. For the CDR3, the DNA is TGTGCCAGCAGCTTGACCGGCTTCTCGGCTAGCGGGAAAGAGACCCAGTACTTC. It is translated as CASSLTGFSASGKETQYF. Based on the CDR3 plus reference TRBV5-6 and TRBJ2-5, the full variable domain is DAGVTQSPTHLIKTRGQQVTLRCSPKSGHDTVSWYQQALGQGPQFIFQYYEEEERQRGNFPDRFSGHQFPNYSSELNVNALLLGDSALYLCASSLTGFSASGKETQYFGPGTRLLVL.

Concerning this clone itself: It differs at one base from a far larger clone, so likely a read error. This same CDR3 is encoded by further DNA sequences in the sample. The chain couples TRBV15 to TRBJ2-7, with D unclear. The CDR3 length is 13 residues. Germline CDR1 LNHNV, CDR2 YYDKDF (reference sequence). Deletions cut 3 bases from V and 6 bases from J, with 12 bases between. CDR3 loop: CATSRDRVTEQYF. CDR3 coding DNA: TGTGCCACCAGCAGGGATAGGGTAACCGAGCAGTACTTC.

On this clone itself: In the same sample, other DNA sequences code for this CDR3. J is TRBJ2-7 and V is TRBV7-2; 7 bases agree with TRBD1. Germline V gives CDR1 SGHTA, CDR2 FQGNSA. This CDR3 contains 15 residues. V lost 1 base, J lost 2 bases, and 5 bases stayed unmatched. CDR3 in amino acids: CASSLGGQAAYEQYF. CDR3 in DNA: TGTGCCAGCAGCTTAGGTGGACAGGCGGCCTACGAGCAGTACTTC. The entire variable domain, with the rest obtained from reference TRBV7-2 and TRBJ2-7, is as follows: GAGVSQSPSNKVTEKGKDVELRCDPISGHTALYWYRQSLGQGLEFLIYFQGNSAPDKSGLPSDRFSAERTGGSVSTLTIQRTQQEDSAVYLCASSLGGQAAYEQYFGPGTRLTVT.

For the CDR3, the DNA is TGTGCCTATGGGTCCGAGAACACTGAAGCTTTCTTT. This encodes CAYGSENTEAFF. This sequence joins TRBV5-4 and TRBJ1-1; the D is unclear. The CDR3 length is 12 residues. The germline V gene encodes CDR1 SGHNT and CDR2 YYREEE (reference sequence). Trimming stripped 10 bases from V and 1 base from J, with 11 bases between.

J is TRBJ2-7 and V is TRBV9; the D gene is possibly TRBD2 (6 bases). The CDR3 loop spans 16 amino acids. Trimming stripped 0 bases from V and 3 bases from J, with 16 bases between. The germline gives CDR1 SGDLS, CDR2 YYNGEE. The CDR3, as DNA: TGTGCCAGCAGCGTAGGAGGCCGGACTACCTACTACGAGCAGTACTTC. It is translated as CASSVGGRTTYYEQYF.

The chain has TRBV5-1 and TRBJ1-1; D remains ambiguous. Trimming pared 0 bases from V and 1 base from J, leaving 7 bases between. Germline V CDR1 and CDR2: SGHRS, YFSETQ. The CDR3 length is 14 residues. CDR3 nucleotide sequence: TGCGCCAGCAGCTTGGGTTTTGGGAACACTGAAGCTTTCTTT. Its protein is CASSLGFGNTEAFF.

This chain uses TRBV27 with TRBJ2-3, with 10 bases aligning to TRBD2. The CDR3 extends over 16 amino acids. Looked up from germline, CDR1 is MNHEY and CDR2 is SMNVEV (reference sequence). The V segment lost 1 base and the J segment 2 bases; nucleotides outside the gene matches: 3. The CDR3 spells CASSLFLAGATDTQYF. CDR3 bases: TGTGCCAGCAGTTTATTCCTAGCGGGAGCCACAGATACGCAGTATTTT.

The CDR3, as DNA: TGTGCCAGCTCACCAAACCGGGACACCTACAATGAGCAGTTCTTC. It encodes CASSPNRDTYNEQFF. The rearrangement uses TRBV18 and TRBJ2-1, with D possibly TRBD1 on 6 matching bases. Germline assignment: CDR1 KGHSH and CDR2 LQKENI. V lost 2 bases and J lost 2, with 10 bases in between. This CDR3 comprises 15 residues.

This clone was counted once. The rearrangement joins TRBV19 to TRBJ1-2; TRBD1 aligns across 11 bases. Looked up from germline, CDR1 is LNHDA and CDR2 is SQIVND (reference sequence). V shed 3 bases, J shed 7 bases, and the junction held 4 bases outside the gene matches. CDR3 length equals 14 residues. In DNA, the CDR3 is TGTGCCAGTAGTATCGGACAGGGGGCGCGTGGCTACACCTTC. It yields the protein CASSIGQGARGYTF.

This clone has only one observation. The chain links TRBV28 to TRBJ1-5, with 9 bases aligning to TRBD1. V lost 1 base to trimming and J lost 4 bases; unmatched junction nucleotides: 2. The CDR3 is 15 residues long. Germline lookup yields CDR1 MDHEN and CDR2 SYDVKM. DNA for the CDR3: TGTGCCAGCAGTTTATACGGACAGGGGAATCAGCCCCAGCATTTT. This translates into CASSLYGQGNQPQHF.

This clone has a single count. The chain links TRBV11-2 to TRBJ2-7; 9 bases match TRBD2. The CDR3 totals 16 residues. Germline CDR1 and CDR2: SGHAT and FQNNGV. The V and J ends lost 4 bases and 5 bases, in that order; junction bases with no gene match: 12. The CDR3 region is CASSSYSGSARHEQYF. The CDR3 DNA is TGTGCCAGCAGCTCCTATAGCGGGAGCGCCCGCCACGAGCAGTACTTC.

The chain uses TRBV5-1 and TRBJ2-7, with D maybe TRBD1 (5 bases). The CDR3 length is 13 residues. Trimming took 6 bases from V and 0 from J, leaving 10 bases between them. CDR1 SGHRS and CDR2 YFSETQ come from the germline V gene. CDR3 sequence: CASKLDTSYEQYF. The CDR3 bases are TGCGCCAGCAAGTTGGACACCTCCTACGAGCAGTACTTC.

The chain combines TRBV7-6 with TRBJ2-3, with unresolved D. Trimming removed 1 base from V and 0 bases from J, with 8 bases in between. The length of the CDR3 is 15 residues. CDR1 SGHVS and CDR2 FNYEAQ come from the germline V gene. The CDR3 nucleotides are TGTGCCAGCAGCTTAGGGGTCAGGAGCACAGATACGCAGTATTTT. This encodes CASSLGVRSTDTQYF.

V is TRBV5-1 and J is TRBJ1-4, with a tentative D call TRBD1 (6 bases). Trimming stripped 3 bases from V and 8 bases from J, with 17 bases between. Germline assignment: CDR1 SGHRS and CDR2 YFSETQ. The CDR3 consists of 15 residues. This CDR3 reads CASSYQQGIDEKLFF. DNA for the CDR3: TGCGCCAGCAGCTACCAACAGGGAATCGACGAAAAACTGTTTTTT.

The chain links TRBV7-2 to TRBJ2-7; D may be TRBD2 (6 bases). The CDR3 covers 16 residues. Germline lookup yields CDR1 SGHTA and CDR2 FQGNSA. With 5 bases removed from V and 3 bases from J, the gap between germline ends came to 20 bases. DNA for the CDR3: TGTGCCAGCAGCCCAGGGACTTCCCAAGCCAGCTACGAGCAGTACTTC. Its translation: CASSPGTSQASYEQYF.